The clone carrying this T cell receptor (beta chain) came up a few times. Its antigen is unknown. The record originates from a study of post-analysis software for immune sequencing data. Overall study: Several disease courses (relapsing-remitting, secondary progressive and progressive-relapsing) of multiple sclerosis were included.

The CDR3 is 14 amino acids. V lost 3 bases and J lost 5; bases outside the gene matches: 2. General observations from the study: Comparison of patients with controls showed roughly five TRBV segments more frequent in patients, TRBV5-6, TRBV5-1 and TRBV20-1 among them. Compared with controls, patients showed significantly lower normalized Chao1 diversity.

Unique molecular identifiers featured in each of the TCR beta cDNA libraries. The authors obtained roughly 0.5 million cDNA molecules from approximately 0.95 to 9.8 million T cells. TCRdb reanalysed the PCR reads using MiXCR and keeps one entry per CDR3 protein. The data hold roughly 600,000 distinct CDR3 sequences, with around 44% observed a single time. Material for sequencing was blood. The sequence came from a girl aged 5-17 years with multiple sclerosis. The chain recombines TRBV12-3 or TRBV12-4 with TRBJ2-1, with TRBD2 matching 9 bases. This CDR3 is CASSLASGDNEQFF. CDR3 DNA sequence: TGTGCCAGCAGTTTGGCTAGCGGGGACAATGAGCAGTTCTTC.